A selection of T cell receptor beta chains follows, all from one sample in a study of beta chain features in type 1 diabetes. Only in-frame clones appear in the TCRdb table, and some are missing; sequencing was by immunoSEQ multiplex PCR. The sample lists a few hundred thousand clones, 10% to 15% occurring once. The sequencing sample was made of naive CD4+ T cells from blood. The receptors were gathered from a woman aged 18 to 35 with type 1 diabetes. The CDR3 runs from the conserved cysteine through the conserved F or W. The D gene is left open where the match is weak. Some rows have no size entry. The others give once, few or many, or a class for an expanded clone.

cdr3_nt: TGTGCCAGCAGCCGAGAGAACACTGAAGCTTTCTTT; cdr3_aa: CASSRENTEAFF; v_call: TRBV7-9; clone_size: .; d_call: .; j_call: TRBJ1-1
cdr3_nt: TGCAGTGCTCCTGAGACCCAGTACTTC; cdr3_aa: CSAPETQYF; v_call: TRBV20-1; clone_size: .; d_call: .; j_call: TRBJ2-5
cdr3_nt: TGTGCCAGCAGCTGGGACAGGGGAAGGGCTGAAGCTTTCTTT; cdr3_aa: CASSWDRGRAEAFF; v_call: TRBV7-2; clone_size: few; d_call: TRBD1; j_call: TRBJ1-1
cdr3_nt: TGTGCCAGCAGCTTGGGTGGGCAGGGAGGTCAGCCCCAGCATTTT; cdr3_aa: CASSLGGQGGQPQHF; v_call: TRBV5-6; clone_size: few; d_call: .; j_call: TRBJ1-5
cdr3_nt: TGTGCCTGGAGTGGGTCTACTCGGGGGACCCAGTACTTC; cdr3_aa: CAWSGSTRGTQYF; v_call: TRBV30; clone_size: .; d_call: .; j_call: TRBJ2-5
cdr3_nt: TGTGCCAGCAGCGTAGGGGACACCTACGAGCAGTACTTC; cdr3_aa: CASSVGDTYEQYF; v_call: TRBV9; clone_size: few; d_call: .; j_call: TRBJ2-7
cdr3_nt: TGCGCCAGCAGCTTTCAGGGGGCAATAGAATCACCCCTCCACTTT; cdr3_aa: CASSFQGAIESPLHF; v_call: TRBV5-1; clone_size: .; d_call: TRBD1; j_call: TRBJ1-6
cdr3_nt: TGTGCCAGCAGCGTAGTGGGACTAGCTGCGGATACGCAGTATTTT; cdr3_aa: CASSVVGLAADTQYF; v_call: TRBV9; clone_size: .; d_call: TRBD2; j_call: TRBJ2-3
cdr3_nt: TGTGCCAGCAGTAACAGGGAGACCCAGTACTTC; cdr3_aa: CASSNRETQYF; v_call: TRBV2; clone_size: .; d_call: .; j_call: TRBJ2-5
cdr3_nt: TGCGCCAGCAGCCGCTCCGAGTTAAGCTCACCCCTCCACTTT; cdr3_aa: CASSRSELSSPLHF; v_call: TRBV5-1; clone_size: few; d_call: .; j_call: TRBJ1-6
cdr3_nt: TGCGCCAGCAGCCCAATGAATTCGGGGAGTACAGATACGCAGTATTTT; cdr3_aa: CASSPMNSGSTDTQYF; v_call: TRBV5-1; clone_size: .; d_call: .; j_call: TRBJ2-3
cdr3_nt: TGTGCCAGCAGCCAACCTTCGCCTGCGCAGCAGTACTTC; cdr3_aa: CASSQPSPAQQYF; v_call: TRBV14; clone_size: .; d_call: .; j_call: TRBJ2-7
cdr3_nt: TGTGCCAGCTCAGACCGGGTGGCTTACGAGCAGTACTTC; cdr3_aa: CASSDRVAYEQYF; v_call: TRBV18; clone_size: .; d_call: .; j_call: TRBJ2-7
cdr3_nt: TGCGCCAGCAGCCAGGTACAGACAGTCTATGGCTACACCTTC; cdr3_aa: CASSQVQTVYGYTF; v_call: TRBV4-1; clone_size: .; d_call: .; j_call: TRBJ1-2
cdr3_nt: TGCAGCGGAAGGGGGCGGGAGGGCCGGTCCTACACCGTGTACGAGCAGTACTTC; cdr3_aa: CSGRGREGRSYTVYEQYF; v_call: TRBV29-1; clone_size: .; d_call: TRBD2; j_call: TRBJ2-7
cdr3_nt: TGTGCCAGCAGCCCTCCTCGGAGGGTTAGCACAGATACGCAGTATTTT; cdr3_aa: CASSPPRRVSTDTQYF; v_call: TRBV7-9; clone_size: few; d_call: .; j_call: TRBJ2-3
cdr3_nt: TGTGCCAGCTCATTGACTAGCGGAGATACGCAGTATTTT; cdr3_aa: CASSLTSGDTQYF; v_call: TRBV18; clone_size: few; d_call: TRBD2; j_call: TRBJ2-3
cdr3_nt: TGTGCCAGCAGCTCCCCGGTCGCCCTCTACACCTTC; cdr3_aa: CASSSPVALYTF; v_call: TRBV7-2; clone_size: few; d_call: .; j_call: TRBJ1-2
cdr3_nt: TGTGCCAGTAGTCTTCAGGGGAGTCAGCCCCAGCATTTT; cdr3_aa: CASSLQGSQPQHF; v_call: TRBV19; clone_size: .; d_call: .; j_call: TRBJ1-5
cdr3_nt: TGTGCCAGCAGCTCGACTAGCGGGAGTGCCGAGCAGTACTTC; cdr3_aa: CASSSTSGSAEQYF; v_call: TRBV7-3; clone_size: .; d_call: TRBD2; j_call: TRBJ2-7
cdr3_nt: TGTGCCTGGAGTGTACAGGTGACAGGCTCTGAAGCTTTCTTT; cdr3_aa: CAWSVQVTGSEAFF; v_call: TRBV30; clone_size: few; d_call: .; j_call: TRBJ1-1
cdr3_nt: TGTGCCAGCAGCCCAATGGGGTGGGGACTAGCGAGCAATGAGCAGTTCTTC; cdr3_aa: CASSPMGWGLASNEQFF; v_call: TRBV13; clone_size: few; d_call: TRBD2; j_call: TRBJ2-1
cdr3_nt: TGCGCCAGCAGCTTGGCCGGGCTAGCTTCCTACAATGAGCAGTTCTTC; cdr3_aa: CASSLAGLASYNEQFF; v_call: TRBV5-1; clone_size: .; d_call: .; j_call: TRBJ2-1
cdr3_nt: TGTGCCAGCTCACCACCTAATTACGAGCAGTACTTC; cdr3_aa: CASSPPNYEQYF; v_call: TRBV18; clone_size: few; d_call: .; j_call: TRBJ2-7
cdr3_nt: TGCAGTTATAGCGGAGTGGCAGTAGATACGCAGTATTTT; cdr3_aa: CSYSGVAVDTQYF; v_call: TRBV29-1; clone_size: few; d_call: .; j_call: TRBJ2-3
cdr3_nt: TGTGCCAGCAGCAAGCGGGACTACCTTCCCGGGGAGCTGTTTTTT; cdr3_aa: CASSKRDYLPGELFF; v_call: TRBV9; clone_size: once; d_call: TRBD2; j_call: TRBJ2-2
cdr3_nt: TGTGCCAGCAGGGCACGGGAGGGGGCCAGGGAAAAACTGTTTTTT; cdr3_aa: CASRAREGAREKLFF; v_call: TRBV2; clone_size: few; d_call: TRBD1; j_call: TRBJ1-4
cdr3_nt: TGTGCCAGCAGCTACACCGTGGGTTCTAGTTCTGAGACCCAGTACTTC; cdr3_aa: CASSYTVGSSSETQYF; v_call: TRBV21-1; clone_size: few; d_call: .; j_call: TRBJ2-5
cdr3_nt: TGTGCCAGCAGCCAAGATCTTTTCCAGCAGTACTTC; cdr3_aa: CASSQDLFQQYF; v_call: TRBV4-2; clone_size: .; d_call: .; j_call: TRBJ2-7
cdr3_nt: TGTGCCAGCAGCCTTGGGGAGGTAGAGACCCAGTACTTC; cdr3_aa: CASSLGEVETQYF; v_call: TRBV9; clone_size: .; d_call: .; j_call: TRBJ2-5
cdr3_nt: TGTGCCAGCAGTCTAATTCAACAGGGTTACGAGCAGTACTTC; cdr3_aa: CASSLIQQGYEQYF; v_call: TRBV6-6; clone_size: few; d_call: .; j_call: TRBJ2-7
cdr3_nt: TGTGCCTGGAGTGTCGGGAGGGCCGCCACCGGGGAGCTGTTTTTT; cdr3_aa: CAWSVGRAATGELFF; v_call: TRBV30; clone_size: few; d_call: TRBD2; j_call: TRBJ2-2
cdr3_nt: TGTGCCAGCAGTGGTAGCGGGAGTTTGGAGACCCAGTACTTC; cdr3_aa: CASSGSGSLETQYF; v_call: TRBV2; clone_size: few; d_call: TRBD2; j_call: TRBJ2-5
cdr3_nt: TGTGCCAGCTCAACGGAGTTTCGCGAGCAGTACTTC; cdr3_aa: CASSTEFREQYF; v_call: TRBV18; clone_size: .; d_call: .; j_call: TRBJ2-7
cdr3_nt: TGTGCCAGCAGCTTGGGGGGGCCGACGTTATACGAGCAGTACTTC; cdr3_aa: CASSLGGPTLYEQYF; v_call: TRBV5-6; clone_size: .; d_call: .; j_call: TRBJ2-7
cdr3_nt: TGTGCCAGCAGCTTACGTCGGCAGGGTGACGATGAGCAGTTCTTC; cdr3_aa: CASSLRRQGDDEQFF; v_call: TRBV7-9; clone_size: .; d_call: .; j_call: TRBJ2-1
cdr3_nt: TGTGCCAGCAGCTTAGCGGGACTAGCGGGGAATGAGCAGTTCTTC; cdr3_aa: CASSLAGLAGNEQFF; v_call: TRBV7-9; clone_size: .; d_call: TRBD2; j_call: TRBJ2-1
cdr3_nt: TGTGCCAGCAGCCGTCGACTAGCGGGAGCCACCGGGGAGCTGTTTTTT; cdr3_aa: CASSRRLAGATGELFF; v_call: TRBV11-2; clone_size: .; d_call: TRBD2; j_call: TRBJ2-2
cdr3_nt: TGTGCCAGTAGTAAGAGAACCGGAGATACGCAGTATTTT; cdr3_aa: CASSKRTGDTQYF; v_call: TRBV19; clone_size: few; d_call: .; j_call: TRBJ2-3
cdr3_nt: TGTGCCAGCAGATCCGACAGGGGTGAAAAACTGTTTTTT; cdr3_aa: CASRSDRGEKLFF; v_call: TRBV2; clone_size: .; d_call: TRBD1; j_call: TRBJ1-4
cdr3_nt: TGTGCCAGGGACGACAGGGTGAACACCGGGGAGCTGTTTTTT; cdr3_aa: CARDDRVNTGELFF; v_call: TRBV7-9; clone_size: .; d_call: TRBD1; j_call: TRBJ2-2